This T cell receptor beta chain was captured by sequencing in a study of cytomegalovirus exposure and HLA in healthy donors listed by TCRdb under 2017. For context, the study as a whole: According to a later analysis, the roughly 130 validation repertoires were produced on the same platform as the approximately 690 repertoires of the first cohort. The study was designed to test whether signatures of past pathogen exposure could be identified by cataloging public T cell receptors. Along with the approximately 700-subject first cohort, a separate validation cohort of over a hundred different subjects was used. To predict cytomegalovirus infection status, the study combined high-throughput TCR immunosequencing, statistical association of individual TCRs with disease status, and machine learning.

Library prep was done by the immunoSEQ multiplex PCR assay. On the authors' methods: A statistical classification framework was built to diagnose cytomegalovirus status from the catalog of TCR beta chain sequences. TCRdb provides this immuneACCESS table in a form limited to in-frame rearrangements. Some clones are lacking; in checked studies, under half of them reflect an unresolved V gene, and why the rest are absent is not known. Clonal size and the V and J genes are those of that table, whereas D and trimming came from the DNA. The sample table records about 240,000 clones; around 87% of these occur just once. 1.2% of the sample is held by the ten biggest clonotypes. Overall study results and their limits: According to the authors, the approach could potentially be generalized to other disease states and immunological phenotypes. All 110 or so repertoires were used to score co-occurrence in the validation cohort in a later analysis, because that analysis had no HLA typing for the cohort. The study gave a list of 150 to 200 TCR beta chains associated with cytomegalovirus. Of the cluster scores, about 94% were above 0 in a later analysis, which found that TCRs clustered in the first cohort also tended to co-occur in the 120 or so validation repertoires. Cytomegalovirus status was reported to be diagnosed by the classifier with high specificity and sensitivity in both the original and validation cohorts. Most TCR sequences were observed very rarely across donors, whereas some public TCRs were present in many individuals. A few of the identified cytomegalovirus-associated TCR beta chains were confirmed in vitro to be specific for cytomegalovirus antigens.

As concerns this clone: It has no known antigen specificity. No clone much larger than this one lies a single base away; base qualities are absent.

Separate from the roughly 660-subject first cohort, the validation cohort of 120 subjects was the group to which the donors belonged. Source material: PBMCs. The sequence came from a woman aged 30 to 39 in good health and CMV-seropositive.

The nucleotide sequence is given as TGTGCCAGCAGCTTAAGCGGATTTAATGAAAAACTGTTTTTT. Protein translation: CASSLSGFNEKLFF. Recombination joined TRBV7-6 with TRBJ1-4; confidence is insufficient to name the D gene. The CDR3, cysteine through phenylalanine, is 14 amino acids long. This entry keeps only the CDR3 DNA: 42 bases, framed from base 1. V loses 2 bases of germline sequence and J loses 4 bases, and the interval between the two ends is 8 bases. For CDR1 and CDR2, the germline V gene lists SGHVS and FNYEAQ. Where the CDR3 stops, the reference TRBV7-6 and TRBJ1-4 genes take over; the full variable domain is GAGVSQSPRYKVTKRGQDVALRCDPISGHVSLYWYRQALGQGPEFLTYFNYEAQQDKSGLPNDRFSAERPEGSISTLTIQRTEQRDSAMYRCASSLSGFNEKLFFGSGTQLSVL.